Each of the 26 T cell receptor beta chains below was sequenced from the same sample in a study of shared clonotypes between healthy human individuals. Assay used: immunoSEQ multiplex PCR; TCRdb lists only in-frame clones, some missing. This sample has roughly 660,000 clones, with 90% found just once. Sequenced sample: memory CD8+ T cells from PBMCs. The subset is: CD45RO+ cells pooled with CCR7-negative TemRA cells. The receptors were sampled from a man aged 18 to 29 in good health. Some clones in this sample may be carry-over from other donors' samples.

The V gene is TRBV27, the J gene TRBJ2-7; possible D gene TRBD1, 5 bases. The V gene's germline CDR1 is MNHEY and CDR2 SMNVEV (reference sequence). This CDR3 spans 14 amino acids. V was cut by 6 bases and J by 2 bases, with 14 bases left in between. CDR3 protein: CASRGREGAYEQYF. CDR3 DNA sequence: TGTGCCAGCAGAGGCAGGGAAGGGGCCTACGAGCAGTACTTC.

The V and J genes are TRBV5-1 and TRBJ2-7, with no clear D. In germline, CDR1 is SGHRS, CDR2 YFSETQ. Trimming removed 4 bases at V and 3 bases at J, with 11 bases between. CDR3 length: 13 amino acids. In DNA form, the CDR3 reads TGCGCCAGCAGCCTCGGCCCCATCTACGAGCAGTACTTC. Amino acids: CASSLGPIYEQYF.

The sample holds a few counts of this clone. The chain joins TRBV7-3 to TRBJ2-1; possible D gene TRBD2, 5 bases. Trimming pared 6 bases from V and 0 bases from J, leaving 15 bases between. The CDR3 sequence is 16 residues long. The germline V gene encodes CDR1 SGHTA and CDR2 FQGTGA. The CDR3 reads CASSPSLTSSYNEQFF. CDR3 DNA: TGTGCCAGCAGTCCCAGTCTTACTAGCTCCTACAATGAGCAGTTCTTC.

The chain carries TRBV28 and TRBJ2-2, with unresolved D. CDR1 and CDR2 from the germline V gene are MDHEN and SYDVKM. Trimming shortened V by 5 bases and J by 0 bases, and 13 bases separated the two germline ends. The CDR3 has 16 amino acids. Here the CDR3 DNA reads TGTGCCAGCAGTCCGTATTCGCACCCGAACACCGGGGAGCTGTTTTTT. It yields the protein CASSPYSHPNTGELFF.

This rearrangement joins TRBV28 to TRBJ1-1; possibly TRBD1 for D (5 bases). Germline V gene sequence: CDR1 MDHEN, CDR2 SYDVKM. Trimming shortened V by 4 bases and J by 6 bases, and 15 bases separated the two germline ends. The CDR3 has 14 amino acids. CDR3 DNA sequence: TGTGCCAGCAGTTGGGGGAGGGGCGGCCCTGAAGCTTTCTTT. Residues: CASSWGRGGPEAFF.

In the case of this clone: This sample includes further DNA sequences coding for the same CDR3. This chain links TRBV7-9 with TRBJ2-3, with 7 bases matching TRBD1. This CDR3 is 12 amino acids long. Trimming took 5 bases from V and 6 from J; bases not matched to a gene: 2. Germline V lookup: CDR1 SEHNR, CDR2 FQNEAQ (reference sequence). CDR3 sequence reads: CASSQTGDTQYF. The CDR3 nucleotides read TGTGCCAGCAGCCAGACAGGGGATACGCAGTATTTT.

The gene calls are TRBV7-9 and TRBJ2-5; no clear D gene. Near its end, the DNA agrees better with TRBJ2-7, so the J call may be wrong. Germline V gene sequence: CDR1 SEHNR, CDR2 FQNEAQ (reference sequence). The length of the CDR3 is 12 residues. The CDR3 spells CASSLGMGEQYF. Here the CDR3 DNA reads TGTGCCAGCAGCTTAGGGATGGGCGAGCAGTACTTC.

V is TRBV9 and J is TRBJ2-1; TRBD2 is a possible D gene (5 bases). V lost 2 bases and J lost 6, with 12 bases in between. The CDR3 consists of 14 residues. Germline CDR1 and CDR2: SGDLS and YYNGEE. The CDR3 bases are TGTGCCAGCAGCGTCGGCGGGCTAGGCAATGAGCAGTTCTTC. Protein sequence: CASSVGGLGNEQFF. The full variable domain, with the rest looked up from reference TRBV9 and TRBJ2-1, is DSGVTQTPKHLITATGQRVTLRCSPRSGDLSVYWYQQSLDQGLQFLIQYYNGEERAKGNILERFSAQQFPDLHSELNLSSLELGDSALYFCASSVGGLGNEQFFGPGTRLTVL.

This clone was observed once. Within the sample, other DNA sequences also encode this same CDR3. The rearrangement uses TRBV5-1 and TRBJ2-5; 10 nucleotides agree with TRBD2. Germline values: CDR1 SGHRS, CDR2 YFSETQ. Losses at the gene ends were 2 bases for V and 5 bases for J; bases not matched to a gene: 6. The CDR3 runs 15 residues. The CDR3 spells CASSLGLAGVETQYF. The CDR3 DNA sequence: TGCGCCAGCAGCTTAGGCCTAGCGGGAGTTGAGACCCAGTACTTC. The full variable domain, rest sourced from reference TRBV5-1 and TRBJ2-5, is KAGVTQTPRYLIKTRGQQVTLSCSPISGHRSVSWYQQTPGQGLQFLFEYFSETQRNKGNFPGRFSGRQFSNSRSEMNVSTLELGDSALYLCASSLGLAGVETQYFGPGTRLLVL.

This rearrangement joins TRBV27 to TRBJ2-2, with D maybe TRBD1 (6 bases). The CDR3 consists of 14 residues. Trimming pared 5 bases from V and 3 bases from J, leaving 10 bases between. Germline lookup yields CDR1 MNHEY and CDR2 SMNVEV (reference sequence). CDR3 residues: CASSQGPYTGELFF. The DNA of the CDR3 is TGTGCCAGCAGTCAGGGGCCTTACACCGGGGAGCTGTTTTTT.

This chain uses TRBV4-1 with TRBJ2-6; D uncertain. The CDR3 is 17 amino acids. The V end lost 3 bases, the J end lost 0 bases, and 12 bases lay between the germline ends. Germline V CDR1 and CDR2: MGHRA, YSYEKL. This CDR3 reads CASSHGPVSSGANVLTF. CDR3 in DNA: TGCGCCAGCAGCCATGGTCCTGTATCCTCTGGGGCCAACGTCCTGACTTTC.

The chain has TRBV28 and TRBJ1-5; 8 bases agree with TRBD1. The germline gives CDR1 MDHEN, CDR2 SYDVKM. After removal of 5 bases from V and 0 bases from J, the junction contained 9 bases not matched to a gene. The CDR3 spans 17 residues. The CDR3 reads CASSLSTGVFSNQPQHF. CDR3 in DNA: TGTGCCAGCAGTCTATCGACAGGGGTGTTTAGCAATCAGCCCCAGCATTTT.

V gene TRBV9 combines with J gene TRBJ2-3; D not resolved. Per the germline V gene, CDR1 is SGDLS and CDR2 is YYNGEE. This CDR3 spans 13 amino acids. Trimming shortened V by 5 bases and J by 2 bases, and 9 bases separated the two germline ends. CDR3 coding DNA: TGTGCCAGCAGTCGTCGGATCACAGATACGCAGTATTTT. Residues: CASSRRITDTQYF.

The chain carries TRBV29-1 and TRBJ2-3; 7 bases fit TRBD2. The length of the CDR3 is 14 residues. Germline-derived CDR1 and CDR2 are SQVTM and ANQGSEA. The V gene end was trimmed by 6 bases and the J gene end by 4 bases; junction bases not matched to a gene: 10. CDR3 coding DNA: TGCAGCGTCCTCCCGGGGGGATGGGCAGATACGCAGTATTTT. As protein: CSVLPGGWADTQYF.

This clone was found a few times. The rearrangement links TRBV15 to TRBJ2-7, with TRBD2 identical over 14 bases. The J segment lost 5 bases and the V segment lost 8 bases, leaving 11 bases of the junction unmatched. This CDR3 region has 16 residues. Germline loops: CDR1 LNHNV, CDR2 YYDKDF (reference sequence). As DNA, the CDR3 is TGTGCCACCTCCCTCCCTTCGGGACTAGCGGGAGACGAGCAGTACTTC. Protein sequence: CATSLPSGLAGDEQYF. Variable domain in full (rest from reference TRBV15 and TRBJ2-7): DAMVIQNPRYQVTQFGKPVTLSCSQTLNHNVMYWYQQKSSQAPKLLFHYYDKDFNNEADTPDNFQSRRPNTSFCFLDIRSPGLGDTAMYLCATSLPSGLAGDEQYFGPGTRLTVT.

V is TRBV28 and J is TRBJ1-4, with D hard to call. The V and J ends lost 5 bases and 4 bases respectively, with 17 bases between them. This CDR3 comprises 16 residues. Germline-derived CDR1 and CDR2 are MDHEN and SYDVKM. The CDR3 coding sequence is TGTGCCAGCAGTCCAAACACGATAGGACTTAATGAAAAACTGTTTTTT. Translation gives CASSPNTIGLNEKLFF.

J is TRBJ1-1 and V is TRBV7-9; 7 bases are shared with TRBD1. The CDR3 is 15 residues long. The germline V gene encodes CDR1 SEHNR and CDR2 FQNEAQ (reference sequence). The J segment lost 14 bases and the V segment lost 4 bases, leaving 19 bases of the junction unmatched. CDR3 nucleotide sequence: TGTGCCAGCAGCTACCAACTGGGACAGCCAACGTTGGTATTCTTT. As protein: CASSYQLGQPTLVFF.

The gene calls are TRBV28 and TRBJ2-1, with 14 nucleotides matching TRBD2. The CDR3 sequence is 15 residues long. V lost 6 bases, J lost 7 bases, and 5 bases stayed unmatched. Germline CDR1 is MDHEN and CDR2 is SYDVKM. CDR3 nucleotides: TGTGCCAGCAGGACCGGGACTAGCGGGAGTAATGAGCAGTTCTTC. This codes for CASRTGTSGSNEQFF.

The V gene is TRBV19, the J gene TRBJ1-3, with D possibly TRBD1 on 6 matching bases. With 0 bases removed from V and 4 bases from J, the gap between germline ends came to 13 bases. CDR1 is LNHDA and CDR2 is SQIVND in the germline V gene (reference sequence). This CDR3 spans 16 amino acids. In DNA form, the CDR3 reads TGTGCCAGTAGTATAGACGGGGGCATCGGGGGAAACACCATATATTTT. It is translated as CASSIDGGIGGNTIYF.

This rearrangement joins TRBV10-3 to TRBJ1-1; D not certain. The CDR3 is 13 amino acids. V lost 6 bases and J 1 base, leaving 9 bases between the germline ends. Germline CDR1 and CDR2: ENHRY and SYGVKD. This chain's CDR3 is CAIRDPSNTEAFF. Written as DNA, the CDR3 is TGTGCCATCAGGGACCCTTCGAACACTGAAGCTTTCTTT.

The genes are TRBV15 and TRBJ1-4; no reliable D call. Between the trimmed V and J ends, which lost 3 bases and 1 base, there was a span of 6 bases. Germline values: CDR1 LNHNV, CDR2 YYDKDF (reference sequence). The CDR3 sequence is 14 residues long. This CDR3 is CATSSRRTNEKLFF. In DNA form, the CDR3 reads TGTGCCACCAGCAGCAGGAGAACTAATGAAAAACTGTTTTTT.

The V call is TRBV5-6, the J call TRBJ2-5, with D unclear. The end of the DNA fits TRBJ2-7 better, so the J call may be wrong. Germline V gene sequence: CDR1 SGHDT, CDR2 YYEEEE. This CDR3 comprises 13 residues. CDR3 coding DNA: TGTGCCAGCAGCACGGGCAGAACCTACGAGCAGTACTTC. Translation: CASSTGRTYEQYF.

The chain couples TRBV5-1 to TRBJ2-3; 8 nucleotides agree with TRBD2. The trim removed 5 bases at V and 6 bases at J, leaving 8 bases unmatched. There are 14 residues in the CDR3. Germline loops: CDR1 SGHRS, CDR2 YFSETQ. CDR3 amino acids: CASRAGVRVDTQYF. CDR3 DNA sequence: TGCGCCAGCAGAGCGGGAGTCCGGGTGGATACGCAGTATTTT. Combining the CDR3 with reference TRBV5-1 and TRBJ2-3 gives the whole variable domain KAGVTQTPRYLIKTRGQQVTLSCSPISGHRSVSWYQQTPGQGLQFLFEYFSETQRNKGNFPGRFSGRQFSNSRSEMNVSTLELGDSALYLCASRAGVRVDTQYFGPGTRLTVL.

This chain uses TRBV7-9 with TRBJ2-7; perhaps TRBD1 as D (6 bases). The V gene's germline CDR1 is SEHNR and CDR2 FQNEAQ (reference sequence). The CDR3 has 15 residues. V lost 1 base to trimming and J lost 1 base, with 11 bases between them. In DNA, the CDR3 is TGTGCCAGCAGCTTAGTACAGGGAACATCCTACGAGCAGTACTTC. Translated, it gives CASSLVQGTSYEQYF.

The J gene is TRBJ2-3, the V gene TRBV5-8, with unresolved D. Germline V lookup: CDR1 SGHTS, CDR2 YDEGEE. Trimming took off 2 bases at V and 5 bases at J, with 6 bases between the two ends. The CDR3 spans 12 residues. This chain's CDR3 is CASSFFEDTQYF. The CDR3 DNA reads TGTGCCAGCAGCTTCTTCGAAGATACGCAGTATTTT.

Here the CDR3 DNA reads TGTGCCAGCAGTTACGGAGAGGCCTCCTATGGCTACACCTTC. It is translated as CASSYGEASYGYTF. The V call is TRBV6-5, the J call TRBJ1-2; no clear D. The germline V gene has CDR1 MNHEY and CDR2 SVGAGI. The V and J ends lost 2 bases and 4 bases respectively, with 11 bases between them. CDR3 length: 14 amino acids.